This T cell receptor beta chain was profiled in a study of CD8 T cells in ankylosing spondylitis. Study-level findings and limits: Past research had described some motif variants in reactive arthritis synovial fluid and blood. Blood from ankylosing spondylitis patients appeared to carry a characteristic roughly 8-variant TCR beta motif. Matched ankylosing spondylitis synovial fluid reportedly showed significant enrichment of disease-linked clones.

On this clonotype: Its target is unknown.

The TCR beta libraries were generated through quantitative 5'-RACE incorporating molecular barcodes. TCRdb ran MiXCR on the 5' RACE reads and lists one entry per CDR3 protein. Among a few hundred thousand distinct CDR3 sequences listed, roughly 8% were seen once. Germline V CDR1 and CDR2: SGHDT, YYEEEE. The CDR3 covers 12 residues. Unmatched junction bases numbered 2, after V lost 6 bases and J lost 4 bases. This rearrangement joins TRBV5-6 to TRBJ2-3; 7 bases fit TRBD1. This clonotype was sampled from a male donor with ankylosing spondylitis. Source material: blood, either unsorted or a sorted T cell fraction (not recorded which). CDR3 sequence (DNA): TGTGCCAGCATGCAGGGGGCAGATACGCAGTATTTT. Translated, it gives CASMQGADTQYF.